This TCR beta chain was identified in a study of shared clonotypes between healthy human individuals. The J segment lost 5 bases and the V segment lost 4 bases, leaving 12 bases of the junction unmatched. The CDR3 has 16 amino acids. The V gene's germline CDR1 is SGHRS and CDR2 YFSETQ. The data were produced by immunoSEQ multiplex PCR, yet TCRdb's version contains in-frame clones alone and is incomplete. The sample yields just over 2,000,000 clones, 85% to 95% seen once. J is TRBJ1-1 and V is TRBV5-1; 9 bases align to TRBD1. The sequence derives from a man aged 18-30 years in good health. The sample taken for sequencing was naive CD4+ T cells sorted from blood. Regarding subset: CD45RA+ positively selected. The CDR3 DNA sequence: TGCGCCAGCAGCCTATCGGTCGTGACAGGGGGTACTGAAGCTTTCTTT. Translation gives CASSLSVVTGGTEAFF.